This T cell receptor beta chain was sequenced in a study of cytomegalovirus exposure and HLA in healthy donors. Study-wide points: Sequencing likely caused a cluster of highly shared sequence variants.

Remarks on this clone: The antigen is undetermined.

Vbeta (60) and Jbeta (13) primers were used in the PCR. Original methodology: Roughly 80 million unique TCR beta chains, roughly 12 million shared, were counted in a later analysis. TCRdb's copy holds only in-frame clones and misses some; the assay was immunoSEQ multiplex PCR. V and J calls plus clone size are reproduced from that table; the DNA served to infer D and trimming. The sample records tens of thousands of clones, about 9.5% being singletons. CDR1 and CDR2 (germline): SGHAT, FQNNGV. The CDR3 is made up of 15 amino acids. Trimming pared 5 bases from V and 0 bases from J, leaving 12 bases between.

The chain has TRBV11-2 and TRBJ2-3, with D perhaps matching TRBD1 (6 bases). The source of this sequence is a man between 60 and 75 years old in good health and CMV-seropositive. What was sequenced was PBMCs. CDR3 loop: CASSQGQLSTDTQYF. The CDR3 coding sequence is TGTGCCAGCAGCCAAGGACAGCTAAGCACAGATACGCAGTATTTT. The full variable domain, with the rest looked up from reference TRBV11-2 and TRBJ2-3, is EAGVAQSPRYKIIEKRQSVAFWCNPISGHATLYWYQQILGQGPKLLIQFQNNGVVDDSQLPKDRFSAERLKGVDSTLKIQPAKLEDSAVYLCASSQGQLSTDTQYFGPGTRLTVL.